Only one count was recorded for the clone carrying this TCR beta chain. Its target is unknown. The V end was cut by 0 bases, the J end by 8 bases, with 10 bases between. This CDR3 region has 14 residues. Germline assignment: CDR1 KGHSH and CDR2 LQKENI. The data were taken from a study of shared clonotypes between healthy human individuals. Study findings and constraints: Researchers sampled only blood; tissue repertoires likely differ.

Profiling relied on immunoSEQ multiplex PCR, and the TCRdb table lists in-frame clones only, not all of them. This sample has around 1.6 million clones, with 95% to 99% found just once. The TCR sequence derives from a young man in good health. The rearrangement links TRBV18 to TRBJ1-4; D remains ambiguous. The sequencing sample was made of naive CD4+ T cells sorted from blood. As to subset: CD45RA+ positively selected. CDR3 coding DNA: TGTGCCAGCTCACCACCGGCACGGACGGAAAAACTGTTTTTT. Protein: CASSPPARTEKLFF.